The clone carrying this TCR beta chain is a singleton in its sample. This table comes from immunoSEQ multiplex PCR, and its TCRdb copy is limited to in-frame clones, with some not included. The table records 100,000 to 130,000 clones, around 93% of them present only once. The CDR3 has 16 amino acids. Germline V gene lookup returns CDR1 SGHRS and CDR2 YFSETQ. Trimming took off 4 bases at V and 0 bases at J, with 17 bases between the two ends. The source of the sample is a study of OX40 agonist ivuxolimab in advanced cancers. Study as a whole: A male proportion of over 75% was recorded, with mean age approximately 57 years and range roughly 23 to 90.

This sample comprised CD4+ or CD8+ T cells sorted from blood, obtained in a trial of the OX40 agonist ivuxolimab. The clonotype originates from an adult with an advanced solid tumor such as melanoma, head and neck, liver or kidney cancer. This rearrangement joins TRBV5-1 to TRBJ2-7, with D perhaps TRBD2 (6 bases). The CDR3 coding sequence is TGCGCCAGCAGCCCGGCTGGGGGGTACAGCTCCTACGAGCAGTACTTC. Translated: CASSPAGGYSSYEQYF. Variable domain in full (rest from reference TRBV5-1 and TRBJ2-7): KAGVTQTPRYLIKTRGQQVTLSCSPISGHRSVSWYQQTPGQGLQFLFEYFSETQRNKGNFPGRFSGRQFSNSRSEMNVSTLELGDSALYLCASSPAGGYSSYEQYFGPGTRLTVT.